The rows below give T cell receptor beta chains drawn from one sample of a study of shared clonotypes between healthy human individuals. Repertoires were generated with immunoSEQ multiplex PCR, while TCRdb's copy carries only in-frame clones and drops some. The profile covers hundreds of thousands of clones, with 60% to 75% appearing a single time and about 1.8% taken by the ten largest. Sequences were obtained from memory CD4+ T cells sorted from blood. These receptors all stem from a woman between 25 and 40 years old in good health. CDR3s include the opening cysteine and the closing phenylalanine or tryptophan. The order of the fields is V gene, J gene, D gene, clone size, CDR3 DNA, CDR3 protein. The D gene is left open where the match is weak. Clone sizes are given selectively: once, few, many, or a class where the clone is expanded.

V: TRBV7-9
J: TRBJ2-2
D: .
size: .
DNA: TGTGCCAGCAGCTTAGCGGGGAACACCGGGGAGCTGTTTTTT
CDR3: CASSLAGNTGELFF

V: TRBV19
J: TRBJ1-4
D: .
size: .
DNA: TGTGCCAGTAGTATACAGGGTGCAGCAACTAATGAAAAACTGTTTTTT
CDR3: CASSIQGAATNEKLFF

V: TRBV28
J: TRBJ2-2
D: .
size: many
DNA: TGTGCCAGCAGGCGTAAGCCCGGGGAGCTGTTTTTT
CDR3: CASRRKPGELFF

V: TRBV29-1
J: TRBJ2-7
D: TRBD1
size: .
DNA: TGCAGCGTTTTCGGACAGGCGGGTTTGGAGCAGTACTTC
CDR3: CSVFGQAGLEQYF

V: TRBV28
J: TRBJ2-4
D: TRBD1
size: .
DNA: TGTGCCAGCAGTTATTACAGGGGCGTAGACATTCAGTACTTC
CDR3: CASSYYRGVDIQYF

V: TRBV5-4
J: TRBJ1-1
D: .
size: .
DNA: TGTGCCAGCAGCTTCAACCAGGGGCCTTTCTTT
CDR3: CASSFNQGPFF

V: TRBV10-3
J: TRBJ1-5
D: .
size: .
DNA: TGTGCCATCTCTCCCAGCCCGAATCAGCCCCAGCATTTT
CDR3: CAISPSPNQPQHF

V: TRBV4-1
J: TRBJ2-7
D: TRBD2
size: .
DNA: TGCGCCAGCAGCCAAGAAGGGACTACTTACTACGAGCAGTACTTC
CDR3: CASSQEGTTYYEQYF

V: TRBV11-3
J: TRBJ2-7
D: .
size: .
DNA: TGTGCCAGCAGCTTTCAAGGGGATCGCTACGAGCAGTACTTC
CDR3: CASSFQGDRYEQYF

V: TRBV5-1
J: TRBJ2-5
D: TRBD1
size: .
DNA: TGCGCCAGCAGCTCGGGGGACAGGGATTTCGAGACCCAGTACTTC
CDR3: CASSSGDRDFETQYF

V: TRBV10-3
J: TRBJ1-5
D: .
size: .
DNA: TGTGCCATCAGTGAGTCGAAACGAGGGGGGGGTAATGTTGGCAATCAGCCCCAGCATTTT
CDR3: CAISESKRGGGNVGNQPQHF

V: TRBV11-2
J: TRBJ2-3
D: .
size: once
DNA: TGTGCCAGCAGCTTTAGGCAAAACACAGATACGCAGTATTTT
CDR3: CASSFRQNTDTQYF

V: TRBV19
J: TRBJ1-2
D: .
size: .
DNA: TGTGCCACCCAGTCCCCAGGGAAGAACTATGGCTACACCTTC
CDR3: CATQSPGKNYGYTF

V: TRBV29-1
J: TRBJ1-4
D: .
size: .
DNA: TGCAGCGGCCAGATCACCCCAAACGAAAAACTGTTTTTT
CDR3: CSGQITPNEKLFF

V: TRBV4-2
J: TRBJ2-1
D: .
size: few
DNA: TGTGCCAGCAGCCAAGATCATGCTAGCAGCCCCTACAATGAGCAGTTCTTC
CDR3: CASSQDHASSPYNEQFF

V: TRBV2
J: TRBJ1-2
D: .
size: .
DNA: TGTGCCAGCAGTGAACGGGCAGCGGGCACATTTGGCTACACCTTC
CDR3: CASSERAAGTFGYTF

V: TRBV6-5
J: TRBJ2-7
D: .
size: few
DNA: TGTGCCAGCAGTTACTCTGGAGGGCAGGGGGGCGAGCAGTACTTC
CDR3: CASSYSGGQGGEQYF

V: TRBV5-1
J: TRBJ2-1
D: .
size: .
DNA: TGCGCCAGCAGCTTGGCGGGGGCCGTCTTAGGGAATGAGCAGTTCTTC
CDR3: CASSLAGAVLGNEQFF

V: TRBV18
J: TRBJ2-7
D: TRBD1
size: .
DNA: TGTGCCAGCTCACCTCGACAGGGAAACTACGAGCAGTACTTC
CDR3: CASSPRQGNYEQYF

V: TRBV6-5
J: TRBJ1-5
D: .
size: .
DNA: TGTGCCAGCGGCTGGCCAAAGAGGGATCAGCCCCAGCATTTT
CDR3: CASGWPKRDQPQHF

V: TRBV4-2
J: TRBJ2-7
D: TRBD2
size: .
DNA: TGTGCCAGCAGCCAAGATTCCCATCTGCTAGCGGGAACCAACGAGCAGTACTTC
CDR3: CASSQDSHLLAGTNEQYF

V: TRBV2
J: TRBJ2-3
D: .
size: .
DNA: TGTGCCAGCAGTGAACGGTCTAGCACAGATACGCAGTATTTT
CDR3: CASSERSSTDTQYF

V: TRBV9
J: TRBJ2-1
D: .
size: .
DNA: TGTGCCAGCAGCGTAGAGAGCCTAGGTGAGCAGTTCTTC
CDR3: CASSVESLGEQFF

V: TRBV28
J: TRBJ1-2
D: .
size: .
DNA: TGTGCCAGCAGCCCTTTTGTTGGTGGGGTGGCCTATGGCTACACCTTC
CDR3: CASSPFVGGVAYGYTF

V: TRBV9
J: TRBJ2-1
D: TRBD2
size: .
DNA: TGTGCCAGCAGCGGGGGGACTAGCCGAGCGGGTTACAATGAGCAGTTCTTC
CDR3: CASSGGTSRAGYNEQFF

V: TRBV10-3
J: TRBJ2-3
D: TRBD2
size: .
DNA: TGTGCCATCAGTGACTTGGGAGCGGGAGGGCCTGCAGATACGCAGTATTTT
CDR3: CAISDLGAGGPADTQYF

V: TRBV7-9
J: TRBJ1-5
D: TRBD1
size: .
DNA: TGTGCCAGCAGGGGGTCAGGGGGGAGCAATCAGCCCCAGCATTTT
CDR3: CASRGSGGSNQPQHF

V: TRBV29-1
J: TRBJ2-6
D: TRBD2
size: once
DNA: TGCAGCGTTGAAGACAGTAGACTAGCGGGGAGCTCTGGGGCCAACGTCCTGACTTTC
CDR3: CSVEDSRLAGSSGANVLTF

V: TRBV28
J: TRBJ2-3
D: .
size: .
DNA: TGTGCCAGCAGGGGGAACGCCGGAGATACGCAGTATTTT
CDR3: CASRGNAGDTQYF

V: TRBV2
J: TRBJ1-3
D: TRBD1
size: .
DNA: TGTGCCAGCAGTTTACAGGGGGTTGGCTCTGGAAACACCATATATTTT
CDR3: CASSLQGVGSGNTIYF

V: TRBV7-2
J: TRBJ2-2
D: .
size: few
DNA: TGTGCCAGCAGCCCGACAGTCCCGAACACCGGGGAGCTGTTTTTT
CDR3: CASSPTVPNTGELFF

V: TRBV11-3
J: TRBJ2-1
D: TRBD2
size: .
DNA: TGTGCCAGCAGCTTTGGGACTAGCGGGATGAATGAGCAGTTCTTC
CDR3: CASSFGTSGMNEQFF

V: TRBV29-1
J: TRBJ2-1
D: .
size: few
DNA: TGCAGCGTTGTCGGACAAGATGGAATACGGGCATACAATGAGCAGTTCTTC
CDR3: CSVVGQDGIRAYNEQFF

V: TRBV25-1
J: TRBJ1-2
D: TRBD1
size: once
DNA: TGTGCCAGCAGGGGGGACAGGGACATGCGAGGCTACACCTTC
CDR3: CASRGDRDMRGYTF

V: TRBV18
J: TRBJ2-2
D: .
size: .
DNA: TGTGCCAGCTCACCGACCCGGGAGACGACCGGGGAGCTGTTTTTT
CDR3: CASSPTRETTGELFF

V: TRBV6-6
J: TRBJ2-1
D: TRBD2
size: .
DNA: TGTGCCAGCAGTCGCCCTAGCGGTCACAATGAGCAGTTCTTC
CDR3: CASSRPSGHNEQFF

V: TRBV7-8
J: TRBJ1-2
D: .
size: .
DNA: TGTGCCAGCAGCTCAGGGTTGGGGGGCGGAAAGGGCTATGGCTACACCTTC
CDR3: CASSSGLGGGKGYGYTF

V: TRBV11-2
J: TRBJ1-1
D: .
size: few
DNA: TGTGCCAGCAGCTTGCACAGGGACAACGCTTTCTTT
CDR3: CASSLHRDNAFF

V: TRBV6-1
J: TRBJ2-7
D: TRBD1
size: .
DNA: TGTGCCAGCAGGGCGGGACAGGGGGCTGACGAGCAGTACTTC
CDR3: CASRAGQGADEQYF

V: TRBV6-6
J: TRBJ2-7
D: .
size: .
DNA: TGTGCCAGCAGTTACGTGGGGGGTTACGAGCAGTACTTC
CDR3: CASSYVGGYEQYF

V: TRBV28
J: TRBJ2-7
D: TRBD1
size: .
DNA: TGTGCCAGCAGCTCTCCGGGACAGGGACACACGGAGCAGTACTTC
CDR3: CASSSPGQGHTEQYF

V: TRBV5-1
J: TRBJ2-1
D: .
size: .
DNA: TGCGCCAGCAATTCAGGGATCGGAAGCTCCTACAATGAGCAGTTCTTC
CDR3: CASNSGIGSSYNEQFF

V: TRBV27
J: TRBJ1-2
D: TRBD1
size: .
DNA: TGTGCCAGCAGTTTTACAGGGGCTAACTATGGCTACACCTTC
CDR3: CASSFTGANYGYTF

V: TRBV5-6
J: TRBJ1-2
D: TRBD1
size: once
DNA: TGTGCCAGCAGCGCAACAGGGGAAGGCTATGGCTACACCTTC
CDR3: CASSATGEGYGYTF

V: TRBV4-1
J: TRBJ2-7
D: TRBD2
size: .
DNA: TGCGCCAGCAGCCAAGGCACTAGCGGGACGAAGGTGTACTTC
CDR3: CASSQGTSGTKVYF

V: TRBV14
J: TRBJ2-7
D: .
size: .
DNA: TGTGCCAGCAGCCCGATGTCCTACGAGCAGTACTTC
CDR3: CASSPMSYEQYF

V: TRBV9
J: TRBJ2-1
D: TRBD2
size: .
DNA: TGTGCCAGCAGCACAGGGACTAGCGGGAAGGGCTATGAGCAGTTCTTC
CDR3: CASSTGTSGKGYEQFF

V: TRBV18
J: TRBJ2-7
D: .
size: few
DNA: TGTGCCAGCTCACCACATCGCCACGAGCAGTACTTC
CDR3: CASSPHRHEQYF

V: TRBV6-1
J: TRBJ1-2
D: TRBD1
size: .
DNA: TGTGCCAGCAGTGAACAAGGACAGGCTGGCTACACCTTC
CDR3: CASSEQGQAGYTF

V: TRBV30
J: TRBJ1-6
D: .
size: .
DNA: TGTGCCTGGAGTACAGGATCGTCCAATTCACCCCTCCACTTT
CDR3: CAWSTGSSNSPLHF

V: TRBV7-8
J: TRBJ1-1
D: TRBD1
size: .
DNA: TGTGCCAGCAGCTTAGCGGCAGGGGGCAAGGGTAACACTGAAGCTTTCTTT
CDR3: CASSLAAGGKGNTEAFF

V: TRBV5-1
J: TRBJ2-3
D: .
size: .
DNA: TGCGCCAGCAGCTTGACTACCAGTCCAGATACGCAGTATTTT
CDR3: CASSLTTSPDTQYF

V: TRBV5-1
J: TRBJ2-7
D: .
size: .
DNA: TGCGCCAGCAGCTTGGGGCGGGACCACGTAAGCTCCTACGAGCAGTACTTC
CDR3: CASSLGRDHVSSYEQYF

V: TRBV7-2
J: TRBJ2-5
D: TRBD2
size: once
DNA: TGTGCCAGCAGCTTAGAGCTAGCGGCCCAGTACTTC
CDR3: CASSLELAAQYF

V: TRBV9
J: TRBJ2-7
D: TRBD2
size: .
DNA: TGTGCCAGCAGCTTCGGTTCCGGACTAGCGGGAGAGGTTTACGAGCAGTACTTC
CDR3: CASSFGSGLAGEVYEQYF

V: TRBV12-5
J: TRBJ2-1
D: .
size: .
DNA: TGTGCTAGTGGTTTGAAAGTAGCGGGACAGGGTGTTATGGACAATGAGCAGTTCTTC
CDR3: CASGLKVAGQGVMDNEQFF

V: TRBV19
J: TRBJ1-1
D: .
size: once
DNA: TGTGCCAGTAGTTCTGGACTCGTGAGGGGTACTGAAGCTTTCTTT
CDR3: CASSSGLVRGTEAFF

V: TRBV30
J: TRBJ1-5
D: .
size: .
DNA: TGTGCCTGGAGTGTAGGGGGAGGGCTCAATCAGCCCCAGCATTTT
CDR3: CAWSVGGGLNQPQHF

V: TRBV5-1
J: TRBJ2-7
D: TRBD2
size: .
DNA: TGCGCCAGCAGCTTCCTAGCGGAGACCTACGAGCAGTACTTC
CDR3: CASSFLAETYEQYF

V: TRBV2
J: TRBJ2-3
D: .
size: once
DNA: TGTGCCAGCGCCCAGGGGTGGGGCACAGATACGCAGTATTTT
CDR3: CASAQGWGTDTQYF